This TCR beta chain comes out of a study of T cells after posttransplantation cyclophosphamide. Study-level findings and limits: Blood and skin or GI T cell repertoires showed limited TRB overlap. Later blood repertoires were often dominated by clones from the donor CD8+ memory compartment.

CDR1 and CDR2 from the germline V gene are LNHDA and SQIVND (reference sequence). V lost 6 bases, J lost 0 bases, and 16 bases lay in between. CDR3 length: 16 residues. TCRdb keeps only in-frame clones here, not all; method: immunoSEQ multiplex PCR. This sample has about 47,000 clones, with about 90% found just once. A remark on this clone: Antigen unknown.

The V and J genes are TRBV19 and TRBJ2-3; the D gene is possibly TRBD2 (6 bases). This receptor was obtained from a woman between 50 and 59 years old in good health and a related stem cell transplant donor. Sequenced sample: PBMCs. CDR3 residues: CASRTGGTASTDTQYF. CDR3 DNA: TGTGCCAGTAGGACGGGCGGGACGGCTAGCACAGATACGCAGTATTTT.